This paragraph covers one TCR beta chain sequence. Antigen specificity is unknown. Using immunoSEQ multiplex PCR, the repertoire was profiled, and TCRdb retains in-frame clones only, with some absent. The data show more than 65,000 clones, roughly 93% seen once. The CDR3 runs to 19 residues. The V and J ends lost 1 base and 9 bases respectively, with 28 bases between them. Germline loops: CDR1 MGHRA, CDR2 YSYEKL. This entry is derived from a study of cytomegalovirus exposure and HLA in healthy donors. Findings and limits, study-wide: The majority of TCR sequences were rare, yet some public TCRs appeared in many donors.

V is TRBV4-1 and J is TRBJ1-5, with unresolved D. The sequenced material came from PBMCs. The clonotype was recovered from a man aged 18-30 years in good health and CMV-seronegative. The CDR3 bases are TGCGCCAGCAGCCAAGTAGCCCTAGTTCCGGGAAGGTTGGCTATGCCCCAGCATTTT. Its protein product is CASSQVALVPGRLAMPQHF.